This TCR beta chain was observed in a study of cytomegalovirus exposure and HLA in healthy donors. Study-wide points: Later, an analysis showed that TCR beta chains associated with HLA were more clonally expanded than others that were equally common. The study put under 200 TCR beta chains on its list as cytomegalovirus-associated. Immune exposure information available was restricted to CMV serostatus. About 87% or about 30% of the time was how often most TCR beta V segments were productive, according to an earlier analysis.

In germline, CDR1 is SGHDT, CDR2 YYEEEE. This CDR3 spans 15 amino acids. Germline trimming cut 3 bases from V and 7 bases from J; bases unmatched to any gene: 5. Comments on this clone: Its antigen is as yet unknown.

Researchers ran the PCR with 60 Vbeta and 13 Jbeta primers. Sequencing was performed with immunoSEQ multiplex PCR; in TCRdb, only in-frame clones are kept and a portion is missing. Found here are around 150,000 clones, over 75% of them singletons; the top ten hold around 5.4%. Sequencing input: PBMCs. The TCR sequence derives from a man aged 25 to 40 in good health and CMV-seropositive. This rearrangement joins TRBV5-6 to TRBJ1-6; 9 bases are shared with TRBD1. The CDR3 reads CASSWGQGRNSPLHF. The CDR3 bases are TGTGCCAGCAGCTGGGGACAGGGTCGCAATTCACCCCTCCACTTT.